A single sample gave rise to the 9 T cell receptor beta chains below, sequenced in a study of cytomegalovirus exposure and HLA in healthy donors. Data came from immunoSEQ multiplex PCR; TCRdb stores just in-frame clones and leaves some out. This table has some 170,000 clones, around nine tenths appearing once. The source material was PBMCs. The source of these receptors is a woman in her twenties or thirties in good health and CMV-seronegative.

V and J are TRBV18 and TRBJ2-1; the match to TRBD2 covers 13 bases. Germline CDR1 is KGHSH and CDR2 is LQKENI. Trimming took 6 bases from V and 9 from J; bases not matched to a gene: 5. CDR3 size: 14 residues. The CDR3 loop reads CASSPGTSGVEQFF. For the CDR3, the DNA is TGTGCCAGCTCCCCCGGGACTAGCGGGGTTGAGCAGTTCTTC.

Concerning this clone itself: Germline is not matched at one junction end, which may reflect a read error. V and J are TRBV5-6 and TRBJ1-5, with TRBD1 identical over 8 bases. The CDR3 consists of 16 residues. Germline V lookup: CDR1 SGHDT, CDR2 YYEEEE. The CDR3 loop is CASSSFPQGGNHPQHF. The CDR3 DNA reads as TGTGCCAGCAGCTCCTTCCCACAGGGGGGGAATCACCCCCAGCATTTT.

The J gene is TRBJ1-2, the V gene TRBV19, with TRBD1 matching 10 bases. The CDR3 contains 14 residues. V was pared by 7 bases and J by 6 bases, with 8 bases of the junction left unmatched. Germline assignment: CDR1 LNHDA and CDR2 SQIVND (reference sequence). The CDR3 region has the DNA TGTGCCAGTAATCCTTTAGGGACAGGGGATGGCTACACCTTC. This codes for CASNPLGTGDGYTF.

The rearrangement uses TRBV13 and TRBJ1-6; 7 bases are shared with TRBD1. Germline CDR1 PRHDT, CDR2 FYEKMQ (reference sequence). V shed 0 bases, J shed 8 bases, and the junction held 1 base outside the gene matches. This CDR3 is 14 amino acids long. In DNA form, the CDR3 reads TGTGCCAGCAGCTTAGGTACAGGGGATTCACCCCTCCACTTT. It is translated as CASSLGTGDSPLHF. The variable domain in full, completed from reference TRBV13 and TRBJ1-6, reads AAGVIQSPRHLIKEKRETATLKCYPIPRHDTVYWYQQGPGQDPQFLISFYEKMQSDKGSIPDRFSAQQFSDYHSELNMSSLELGDSALYFCASSLGTGDSPLHFGNGTRLTVT.

The J gene is TRBJ2-7, the V gene TRBV11-2, with D perhaps matching TRBD1 (5 bases). The CDR3 has 15 amino acids. Trimming removed 1 base at V and 5 bases at J, with 15 bases between. The germline CDR1 and CDR2 sequences are SGHAT and FQNNGV. The CDR3 region has the DNA TGTGCCAGCAGCTTAGTCAAGGGCAGGGCCCACGAGCAGTACTTC. Translated, it gives CASSLVKGRAHEQYF.

Regarding this clone: At one end, the junction sequence differs from germline, possibly due to a read error. The genes are TRBV27 and TRBJ2-5, with D uncertain. There are 15 residues in the CDR3. The V gene's germline CDR1 is MNHEY and CDR2 SMNVEV (reference sequence). As DNA, the CDR3 is TGTGCCAGCAGCCGTCTCACCGAAACCAAAGAGGCCCAGTACTTC. Its translation: CASSRLTETKEAQYF.

The chain is built from TRBV6-1 and TRBJ2-1; weak D call: TRBD2 (6 bases). Germline assignment: CDR1 MNHNS and CDR2 SASEGT. V was trimmed by 6 bases and J by 0 bases, leaving 9 bases between them. The CDR3 sequence is 14 residues long. The CDR3 DNA reads TGTGCCAGCAGGGACGGGAGCTCCTACAATGAGCAGTTCTTC. This sequence encodes CASRDGSSYNEQFF.

This clone is a singleton in its sample. The genes are TRBV30 and TRBJ1-1; TRBD1 aligns across 7 bases. V lost 5 bases to trimming and J lost 11 bases; unmatched junction nucleotides: 17. The CDR3 contains 14 residues. Germline CDR1 reads GTSNPN; CDR2 reads SVGIG (reference sequence). The CDR3 nucleotides are TGTGCCTGGGGTACCGCGGGACAGCTCCTTCGGGCTTTCTTT. Protein product: CAWGTAGQLLRAFF.

This sequence joins TRBV10-3 and TRBJ2-7; TRBD2 aligns across 11 bases. CDR1 and CDR2 (germline): ENHRY, SYGVKD. With 5 bases clipped from V and 3 bases from J, the junction kept 3 bases outside the gene matches. This CDR3 has 14 amino acids. The DNA for the CDR3 is TGTGCCATCAGTCTAGCGGGGGGTAGCTACGAGCAGTACTTC. Its protein is CAISLAGGSYEQYF.